This TCR beta chain was recorded in a study of blood T cell repertoires in COVID-19. Original data processing: It was from reference gene primer amplification that nucleated cell counts were estimated. TCRdb keeps only in-frame clones here, not all; method: immunoSEQ multiplex PCR. The V and J calls and clone size are taken from that table; D and trimming were inferred from the DNA. In the table there are 180,000 or so clones, about four fifths of which are singletons. CDR1 and CDR2 (germline): LGHDT, YNNKEL (reference sequence). V lost 6 bases and J lost 4, with 21 bases in between. The CDR3 consists of 16 residues.

Source material: peripheral blood. The chain has TRBV3-1 (or the pseudogene TRBV3-2) and TRBJ2-5, with D perhaps TRBD2 (7 bases). The clonotype was recovered from a human donor with acute or convalescent COVID-19. The donor label of this sample is uncertain. Here the CDR3 reads CASSGEGGSLGETQYF. The DNA of the CDR3 is TGTGCCAGCAGTGGGGAGGGGGGGAGCTTGGGAGAGACCCAGTACTTC.